Here is one TCR beta chain with its context. The target antigen is unknown. The data derive from a study of cytomegalovirus exposure and HLA in healthy donors. Study in general: Among the 300 to 500 genotyped donors, 81% were placed in the Caucasian-associated ancestry cluster.

Findings and caveats of the study: Donor immune exposure was known only as CMV serostatus.

This CDR3 has 13 residues. The V end was cut by 7 bases, the J end by 2 bases, with 12 bases between. The V gene's germline CDR1 is MNHNS and CDR2 SASEGT. PCR primers comprised 60 Vbeta and 13 Jbeta primers. Sequencing used immunoSEQ multiplex PCR; TCRdb keeps in-frame clones, though not all of them. The specimen's table records roughly 51,000 clones. Specimen: PBMCs. This receptor was identified in a woman in her thirties or forties in good health and CMV-seronegative. V and J are TRBV6-1 and TRBJ2-7; D not resolved. The chain's CDR3 is CASTERLPYEQYF. Written as DNA, the CDR3 is TGTGCCAGCACGGAGAGGCTACCCTACGAGCAGTACTTC.